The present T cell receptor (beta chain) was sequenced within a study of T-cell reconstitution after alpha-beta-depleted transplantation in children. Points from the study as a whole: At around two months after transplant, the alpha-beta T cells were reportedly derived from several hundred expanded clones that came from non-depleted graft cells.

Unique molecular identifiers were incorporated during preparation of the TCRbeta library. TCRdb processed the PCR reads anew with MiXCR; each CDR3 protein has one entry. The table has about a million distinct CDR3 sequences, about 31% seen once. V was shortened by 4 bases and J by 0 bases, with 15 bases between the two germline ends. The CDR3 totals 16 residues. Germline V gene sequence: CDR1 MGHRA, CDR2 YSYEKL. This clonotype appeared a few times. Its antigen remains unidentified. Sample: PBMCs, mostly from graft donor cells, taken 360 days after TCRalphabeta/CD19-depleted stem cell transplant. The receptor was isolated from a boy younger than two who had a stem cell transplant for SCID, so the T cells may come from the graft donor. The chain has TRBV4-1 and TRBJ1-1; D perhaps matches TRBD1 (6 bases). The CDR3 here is CASSPRTVQMNTEAFF. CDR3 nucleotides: TGCGCCAGCAGCCCTAGGACAGTCCAAATGAACACTGAAGCTTTCTTT.